A selection of T cell receptor beta chains follows, all from one sample in a study of blood T cell repertoires in COVID-19. Some clones are missing from TCRdb's copy, which holds only in-frame ones; the method was immunoSEQ multiplex PCR. The table lists approximately 240,000 clones, 65% to 85% of them singletons, with roughly 5.5% in the top ten. Sequencing was performed on peripheral blood. The receptors here all came from a human donor in a cohort sampled during active COVID-19. The CDR3 runs from the conserved cysteine through the conserved F or W. The D gene is left open where the match is weak. Rows give clone size only sometimes, using once, few, many, or a class for an expanded clone.

TRBJ1-2 | - | TRBV20-1 | many | CSARTSFFYTF | TGCAGTGCTAGAACCAGTTTCTTCTACACCTTC
TRBJ1-2 | - | TRBV18 | - | CASSPGGNYGYTF | TGTGCCAGCTCACCGGGAGGGAACTATGGCTACACCTTC
TRBJ2-7 | - | TRBV29-1 | - | CSVTGSYEQYF | TGCAGCGTTACGGGCTCCTACGAGCAGTACTTC
TRBJ2-3 | TRBD1 | TRBV28 | - | CASSLGRKRGREDTQYF | TGTGCCAGCAGTTTAGGTAGGAAAAGGGGGCGCGAAGATACGCAGTATTTT
TRBJ2-5 | TRBD2 | TRBV5-4 | - | CASHLLAGEGETQYF | TGTGCCAGCCATTTACTAGCGGGAGAAGGGGAGACCCAGTACTTC
TRBJ2-3 | - | TRBV3-1/TRBV3-2 | - | CASSQGTGRQYF | TGTGCCAGCAGCCAAGGCACAGGCCGGCAGTATTTT
TRBJ2-3 | TRBD2 | TRBV6-6 | - | CASSPGLARNTDTQYF | TGTGCCAGCAGCCCCGGACTAGCGAGGAACACAGATACGCAGTATTTT
TRBJ2-1 | TRBD2 | TRBV23-1 | once | CASSQLRSGNYNEQFF | TGCGCCAGCAGTCAACTCCGTAGCGGGAACTACAATGAGCAGTTCTTC
TRBJ1-5 | - | TRBV10-3 | - | CAITDGNQPQHF | TGTGCCATCACAGATGGCAATCAGCCCCAGCATTTT
TRBJ1-5 | - | TRBV27 | - | CASSFRVNQPQHF | TGTGCCAGCAGTTTCCGGGTGAATCAGCCCCAGCATTTT
TRBJ2-7 | TRBD1 | TRBV5-6 | - | CASSFSGQSYEQYF | TGTGCCAGCAGCTTCTCGGGACAGTCCTACGAGCAGTACTTC
TRBJ1-1 | TRBD1 | TRBV27 | - | CASSSRQGWTEAFF | TGTGCCAGCAGTTCACGACAGGGTTGGACTGAAGCTTTCTTT
TRBJ2-3 | TRBD1 | TRBV19 | - | CASTPTGVVGKGTDTQYF | TGTGCCAGTACCCCGACAGGGGTAGTAGGTAAAGGCACAGATACGCAGTATTTT
TRBJ2-2 | TRBD1 | TRBV18 | once | CASRTGTNTGELFF | TGTGCCAGCCGGACAGGAACTAACACCGGGGAGCTGTTTTTT
TRBJ1-1 | - | TRBV4-1 | - | CASSQESHPNTEAFF | TGCGCCAGCAGCCAAGAATCACACCCTAACACTGAAGCTTTCTTT
TRBJ2-2 | TRBD1 | TRBV6-5 | - | CASRRGQVNTGELFF | TGTGCCAGCAGACGCGGACAGGTCAACACCGGGGAGCTGTTTTTT
TRBJ2-1 | TRBD2 | TRBV12-5 | few | CASGSPLRLAGGTRSYNEQFF | TGTGCTAGTGGTTCCCCGTTAAGGCTAGCGGGGGGTACTCGCTCCTACAATGAGCAGTTCTTC
TRBJ1-1 | - | TRBV7-3 | once | CASSLTPRTEAFF | TGTGCCAGCAGCTTAACCCCCAGGACTGAAGCTTTCTTT
TRBJ1-4 | TRBD1 | TRBV3-1/TRBV3-2 | - | CASSQVSGTVNEKLFF | TGTGCCAGCAGCCAAGTTAGCGGGACAGTTAATGAAAAACTGTTTTTT
TRBJ1-2 | - | TRBV5-1 | - | CASSRGSTGTYGYTF | TGCGCCAGCAGCCGGGGGAGTACCGGGACCTATGGCTACACCTTC
TRBJ2-1 | - | TRBV18 | - | CASSPPQSGQPGNEQFF | TGTGCCAGCTCACCTCCCCAGAGCGGCCAGCCAGGCAATGAGCAGTTCTTC